Presented here are 10 T cell receptor beta chains from one specimen sequenced in a study of cytomegalovirus exposure and HLA in healthy donors. Some clones are missing from TCRdb's copy, which holds only in-frame ones; the method was immunoSEQ multiplex PCR. The data contain roughly 150,000 clones, approximately 80% of them singletons. The specimen was PBMCs. Receptors were obtained from a man aged 30-40 years in good health and CMV-seropositive.

This rearrangement joins TRBV9 to TRBJ1-2, with D possibly TRBD1 on 5 matching bases. Trimming took 5 bases from V and 4 from J, leaving 15 bases between them. The CDR3 has 14 amino acids. Looked up from germline, CDR1 is SGDLS and CDR2 is YYNGEE. Here the CDR3 reads CASRGKGVTYGYTF. The CDR3 region has the DNA TGTGCCAGCAGGGGAAAAGGGGTGACCTATGGCTACACCTTC.

V gene TRBV5-8 combines with J gene TRBJ1-5, with TRBD1 matching 8 bases. The V and J ends lost 4 bases and 4 bases, in that order; junction bases with no gene match: 13. The CDR3 is made up of 17 amino acids. Germline CDR1 and CDR2: SGHTS and YDEGEE. CDR3 sequence: CASSRDRGNGWNQPQHF. CDR3 DNA sequence: TGTGCCAGCAGCCGAGACAGGGGAAACGGTTGGAATCAGCCCCAGCATTTT.

The chain links TRBV7-2 to TRBJ2-7; D may be TRBD1 (6 bases). This CDR3 has 17 amino acids. Trimming cost V 0 bases and J 3 bases, with 18 bases left between them. The germline CDR1 and CDR2 sequences are SGHTA and FQGNSA. The CDR3 coding sequence is TGTGCCAGCAGCTTAGCACAGGGAAGGCCTGTCGGCTACGAGCAGTACTTC. Protein product: CASSLAQGRPVGYEQYF.

This clone was picked up one time. V usage is TRBV25-1 and J usage is TRBJ2-7; the D gene is possibly TRBD1 (5 bases). Trimming took 9 bases from V and 4 from J, leaving 16 bases between them. The CDR3 sequence is 13 residues long. Germline CDR1 reads MGHDK; CDR2 reads SYGVNS. CDR3 protein: CASSTADTYEQYF. For the CDR3, the DNA is TGTGCCAGTTCGACAGCAGATACATACGAGCAGTACTTC.

The chain links TRBV6-1 to TRBJ2-5, with 7 bases matching TRBD2. The V segment lost 2 bases and the J segment 1 base; nucleotides outside the gene matches: 7. This CDR3 spans 16 amino acids. Germline CDR1 is MNHNS and CDR2 is SASEGT. The CDR3 DNA reads as TGTGCCAGCAGTGAATTTCGCGGGGGTCTCCAAGAGACCCAGTACTTC. Amino acids: CASSEFRGGLQETQYF.

The chain links TRBV9 to TRBJ1-3; 9 bases are a match to TRBD1. CDR1 is SGDLS, CDR2 YYNGEE, per germline. J lost 7 bases, V lost 0 bases, and 2 bases had no gene match. CDR3 length equals 14 residues. The chain's CDR3 is CASSVGDRANTIYF. Here the CDR3 DNA reads TGTGCCAGCAGCGTAGGGGACAGGGCCAACACCATATATTTT.

In its sample, this clone was seen a few times. The genes are TRBV7-2 and TRBJ2-7; 7 bases match TRBD1. V shed 2 bases, J shed 7 bases, and the junction held 11 bases outside the gene matches. CDR1 is SGHTA, CDR2 FQGNSA, per germline. This CDR3 is built from 15 residues. The CDR3 is CASSLSGTEVREQYF. CDR3 DNA: TGTGCCAGCAGCTTATCTGGGACAGAGGTTCGGGAGCAGTACTTC.

This clone was detected a few times. The rearrangement joins TRBV5-1 to TRBJ1-6; D is uncertain. The ends were cut back, 4 bases at V and 10 bases at J, with 18 bases in the middle. There are 15 residues in the CDR3. The V gene's germline CDR1 is SGHRS and CDR2 YFSETQ. This CDR3 reads CASSVTDAGASPLHF. CDR3 bases: TGCGCCAGCAGCGTGACCGACGCGGGAGCCTCACCCCTCCACTTT.

This rearrangement joins TRBV9 to TRBJ2-6; D call uncertain. Looked up from germline, CDR1 is SGDLS and CDR2 is YYNGEE. The V end was cut by 0 bases, the J end by 4 bases, with 11 bases between. The CDR3 extends over 16 amino acids. The CDR3 DNA sequence: TGTGCCAGCAGCGTAGGCTATGAGGCCGGGGCCAACGTCCTGACTTTC. Translating it yields CASSVGYEAGANVLTF.

This chain joins TRBV2 and TRBJ1-5; D not certain. V lost 2 bases to trimming and J lost 0 bases, with 2 bases between them. Germline V lookup: CDR1 SNHLY, CDR2 FYNNEI. CDR3 length: 13 residues. This CDR3 is CASSEYSNQPQHF. CDR3 sequence (DNA): TGTGCCAGCAGTGAATATAGCAATCAGCCCCAGCATTTT.